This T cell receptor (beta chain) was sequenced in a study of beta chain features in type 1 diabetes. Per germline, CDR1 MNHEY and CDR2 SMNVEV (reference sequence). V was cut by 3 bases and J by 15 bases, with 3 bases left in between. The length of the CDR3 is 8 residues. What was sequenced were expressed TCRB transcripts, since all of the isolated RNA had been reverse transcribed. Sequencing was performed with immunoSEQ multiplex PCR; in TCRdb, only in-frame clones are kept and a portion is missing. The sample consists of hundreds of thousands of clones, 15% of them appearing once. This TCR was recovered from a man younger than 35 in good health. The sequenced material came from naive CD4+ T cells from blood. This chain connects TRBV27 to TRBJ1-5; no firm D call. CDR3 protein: CASSFWHF. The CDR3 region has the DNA TGTGCCAGCAGTTTCTGGCATTTT.